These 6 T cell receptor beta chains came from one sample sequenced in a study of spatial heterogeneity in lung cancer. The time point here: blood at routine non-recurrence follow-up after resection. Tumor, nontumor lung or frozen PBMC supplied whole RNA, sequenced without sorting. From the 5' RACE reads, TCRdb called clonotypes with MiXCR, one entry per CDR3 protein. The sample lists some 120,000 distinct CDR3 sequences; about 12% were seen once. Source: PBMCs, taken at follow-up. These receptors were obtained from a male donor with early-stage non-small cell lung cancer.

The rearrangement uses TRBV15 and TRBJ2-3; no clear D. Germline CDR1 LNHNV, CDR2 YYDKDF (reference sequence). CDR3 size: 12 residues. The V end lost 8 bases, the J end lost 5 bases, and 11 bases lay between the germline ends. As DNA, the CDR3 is TGTGCCACCCCGAAGGCCGAAGATACGCAGTATTTT. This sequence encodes CATPKAEDTQYF.

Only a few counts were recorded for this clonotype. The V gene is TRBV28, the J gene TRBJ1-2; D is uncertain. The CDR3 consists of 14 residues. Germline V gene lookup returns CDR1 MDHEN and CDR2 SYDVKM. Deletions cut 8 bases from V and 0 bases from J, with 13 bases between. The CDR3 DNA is TGTGCCAGCCTGTCACGCGGGACTAACTATGGCTACACCTTC. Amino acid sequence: CASLSRGTNYGYTF.

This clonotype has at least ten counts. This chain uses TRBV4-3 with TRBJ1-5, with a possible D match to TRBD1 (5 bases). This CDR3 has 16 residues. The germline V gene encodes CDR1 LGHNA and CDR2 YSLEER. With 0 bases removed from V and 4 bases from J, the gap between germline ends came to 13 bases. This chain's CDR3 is CASSQEGRVGNQPQHF. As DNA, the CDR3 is TGCGCCAGCAGCCAAGAAGGCAGGGTCGGTAATCAGCCCCAGCATTTT.

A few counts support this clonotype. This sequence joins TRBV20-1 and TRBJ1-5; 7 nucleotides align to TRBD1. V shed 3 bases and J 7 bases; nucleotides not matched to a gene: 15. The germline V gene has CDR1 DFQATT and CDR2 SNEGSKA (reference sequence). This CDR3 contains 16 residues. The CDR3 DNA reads TGCAGTGCTAGGGGTGTCGCGGGAGGGGGCCGGCAGCCCCAGCATTTT. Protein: CSARGVAGGGRQPQHF.

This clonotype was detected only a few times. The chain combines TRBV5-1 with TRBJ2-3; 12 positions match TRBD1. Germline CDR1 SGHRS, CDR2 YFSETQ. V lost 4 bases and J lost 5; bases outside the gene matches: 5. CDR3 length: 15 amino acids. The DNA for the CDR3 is TGCGCCAGCAGCCCCCGGGACAGGGGGCGAGATACGCAGTATTTT. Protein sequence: CASSPRDRGRDTQYF.

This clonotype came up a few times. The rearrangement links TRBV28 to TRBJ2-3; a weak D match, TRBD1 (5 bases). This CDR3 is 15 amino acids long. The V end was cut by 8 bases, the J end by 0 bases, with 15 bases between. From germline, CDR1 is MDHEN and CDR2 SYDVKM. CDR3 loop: CASQSRAPSTDTQYF. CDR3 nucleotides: TGTGCCAGCCAAAGCAGGGCTCCTAGCACAGATACGCAGTATTTT.